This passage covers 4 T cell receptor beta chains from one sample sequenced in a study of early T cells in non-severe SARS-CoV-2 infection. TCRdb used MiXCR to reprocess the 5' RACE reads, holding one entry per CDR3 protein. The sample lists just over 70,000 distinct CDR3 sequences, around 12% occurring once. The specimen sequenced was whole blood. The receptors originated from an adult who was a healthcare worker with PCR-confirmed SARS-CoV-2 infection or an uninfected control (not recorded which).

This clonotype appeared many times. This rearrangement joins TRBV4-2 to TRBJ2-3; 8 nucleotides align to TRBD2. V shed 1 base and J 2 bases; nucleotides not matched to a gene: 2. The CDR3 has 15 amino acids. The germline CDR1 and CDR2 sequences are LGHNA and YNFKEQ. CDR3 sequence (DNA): TGTGCCAGCAGCCAAGCGGGGGGGCCCACAGATACGCAGTATTTT. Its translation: CASSQAGGPTDTQYF.

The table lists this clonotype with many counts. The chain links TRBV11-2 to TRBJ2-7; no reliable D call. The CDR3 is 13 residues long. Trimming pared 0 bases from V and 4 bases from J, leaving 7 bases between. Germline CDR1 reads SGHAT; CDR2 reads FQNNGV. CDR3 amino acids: CASSLEARYEQYF. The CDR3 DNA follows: TGTGCCAGCAGCTTAGAGGCCAGATACGAGCAGTACTTC.

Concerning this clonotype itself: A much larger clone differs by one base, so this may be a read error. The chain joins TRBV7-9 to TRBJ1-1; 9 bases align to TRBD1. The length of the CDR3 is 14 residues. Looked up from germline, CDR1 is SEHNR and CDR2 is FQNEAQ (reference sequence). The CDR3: CASSLAGTGLEASF. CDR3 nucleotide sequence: TGTGCCAGCAGCTTAGCCGGGACAGGGCTGGAAGCTTCCTTT. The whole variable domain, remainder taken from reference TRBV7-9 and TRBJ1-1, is DTGVSQNPRHKITKRGQNVTFRCDPISEHNRLYWYRQTLGQGPEFLTYFQNEAQLEKSRLLSDRFSAERPKGSFSTLEIQRTEQGDSAMYLCASSLAGTGLEASFGQGTRLTVV.

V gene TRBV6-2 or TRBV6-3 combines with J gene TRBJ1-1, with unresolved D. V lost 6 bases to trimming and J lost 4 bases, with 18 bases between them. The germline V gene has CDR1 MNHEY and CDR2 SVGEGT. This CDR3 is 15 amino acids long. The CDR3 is CASRPTAFEGTEAFF. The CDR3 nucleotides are TGTGCCAGCAGGCCAACTGCGTTTGAGGGCACTGAAGCTTTCTTT.